Each of the 22 T cell receptor beta chains below was sequenced from the same sample in a study of CD8+ T cells in alopecia areata. Investigators isolated RNA and reverse transcribed it into cDNA to act as the sequencing template. The assay was immunoSEQ multiplex PCR, and TCRdb's table has in-frame clones only and misses some. This repertoire holds around 5,900 clones, and none appear only once. Time point: mouse skin 6 weeks after grafting, around onset of hair loss. The sequencing here drew on skin, taken at week 6. The origin of the receptors is a C3H/HeJ mouse with alopecia areata. As its MHC haplotype, the strain has H2-k.

Ten or more counts support this clone. Mouse germline and gene names are used. The observed sequence ends 4 residues before the CDR3 terminus, with the missing tail filled in from the germline J gene. This chain uses TRBV14 with TRBJ2-5; 10 bases are a match to TRBD1. This CDR3 region has 14 residues. Looked up from germline, CDR1 is SGHDT and CDR2 is FRDEAV. The part of the CDR3 DNA that was read is TGTGCCAGCAGATCCGGGACAGGGGTCGAC. It is translated as CASRSGTGVD. The CDR3 in full is CASRSGTGVDTQYF.

At least ten counts were recorded for this clone. The genes and germline here are from mouse. With the read ending 4 residues before the CDR3 end, the germline J gene is used to fill in that end. V gene TRBV12-1 combines with J gene TRBJ2-7; D may be TRBD1 (6 bases). Germline V gene data show CDR1 as SGHSN and CDR2 as HYEKVE. The CDR3 runs to 14 residues. The CDR3 region is CASSLPGTTYEQYF. The covered CDR3 bases are TGTGCCAGCTCTCTCCCTGGGACAACATAT.

Concerning this clone: Genes here carry mouse names. The read terminates 4 residues ahead of where the CDR3 ends, so the germline J gene completes it. This sequence joins TRBV13-3 and TRBJ2-7; D possibly corresponds to TRBD2 (5 bases). V dropped 4 bases and J dropped 0 bases, with 11 bases sitting between them. Germline CDR1 is NNHDY and CDR2 is SYVADS. The CDR3 sequence is 14 residues long. CDR3 region: CASSSWESSYEQYF. Incomplete CDR3 DNA: TGTGCCAGCAGTAGCTGGGAGAGCTCCTAT.

To note about this clone: Germline and genes: mouse. With the read ending 4 residues before the CDR3 end, the germline J gene is used to fill in that end. The V call is TRBV31, the J call TRBJ2-7; 9 bases map to TRBD2. The CDR3 has 14 residues. Germline CDR1 reads GKSSPN; CDR2 reads SITVG. The CDR3 DNA, read in part, is TGTGCCTGGAGCCGAATGGGGGGGCGCGAT. Its translation is CAWSRMGGRD. The whole CDR3 is CAWSRMGGRDEQYF.

This clone was counted only a few times. Germline and genes here are mouse. The CDR3 goes on 4 residues after the read ends, and that part is filled in from the germline J gene. The genes are TRBV31 and TRBJ2-7, with a weak D call TRBD1 (6 bases). Germline loops: CDR1 GKSSPN, CDR2 SITVG. This CDR3 comprises 11 residues. The covered CDR3 bases are TGTGCCTGGAGTAGGGGGTAT. Protein product: CAWSRGY. The whole CDR3 sequence is CAWSRGYEQYF.

This clone has at least ten counts. Any gene name here is a mouse gene name. The sequence runs out 3 residues before the end of the CDR3; the remainder is reconstructed from the germline J gene. This chain links TRBV1 with TRBJ1-6; TRBD1 aligns across 9 bases. TRBJ1-6 is sorted into the ORF group, with uncertain function. V was pared by 3 bases and J by 1 base, with 7 bases of the junction left unmatched. Per germline, CDR1 NSQYPW and CDR2 LRSPGD (reference sequence). The CDR3 is 18 amino acids. The CDR3 spells CTCSAQPGTGSYNSPLYF. The CDR3 bases that were read are TGCACCTGCAGTGCCCAACCCGGGACAGGGTCCTATAATTCGCCC.

At least ten counts were recorded for this clone. Gene and germline names: mouse. The read terminates 3 residues ahead of where the CDR3 ends, so the germline J gene completes it. J is TRBJ1-6 and V is TRBV17; tentatively, D is TRBD1 (6 bases). TRBJ1-6 is annotated as an ORF whose role is uncertain. The CDR3 contains 15 residues. Germline values: CDR1 MNHDT, CDR2 YYDKIL. Deletions cut 5 bases from V and 0 bases from J, with 8 bases between. The CDR3 loop reads CASSPRGSYNSPLYF. The sequenced part of the CDR3 DNA is TGTGCTAGCAGTCCCAGGGGTTCCTATAATTCGCCC.

A word on this clone: Gene and germline names: mouse. The sequenced fragment ends 4 residues before the CDR3 boundary, so the rest is inferred from the germline J gene. V is TRBV13-3 and J is TRBJ2-1; D remains ambiguous. From germline, CDR1 is NNHDY and CDR2 SYVADS. V was pared by 0 bases and J by 2 bases, with 3 bases between. This CDR3 is 13 amino acids long. The covered CDR3 bases are TGTGCCAGCAGTGATGTGGACTATGCT. It yields the protein CASSDVDYA. In full, the CDR3 reads CASSDVDYAEQFF.

This clone was recorded at least ten times. Mouse gene names and germline throughout. The DNA ends 4 residues before the CDR3 does, and the rest of the CDR3 is filled in from the germline J gene. The rearrangement links TRBV1 to TRBJ2-5; possibly TRBD1 for D (6 bases). Trimming pared 0 bases from V and 2 bases from J, leaving 9 bases between. The CDR3 length is 15 residues. The germline CDR1 and CDR2 sequences are NSQYPW and LRSPGD (reference sequence). The sequenced part of the CDR3 DNA is TGCACCTGCAGTGCAGATCAGGGGATCCAAGAC. It codes for CTCSADQGIQD. In full, the CDR3 is CTCSADQGIQDTQYF.

On this clone: Gene names follow the mouse nomenclature. The read gets to within 3 residues of the CDR3 end, and the germline J gene fills in the rest. The chain combines TRBV13-3 with TRBJ1-6; weak D call: TRBD1 (6 bases). TRBJ1-6 is treated as an ORF (open reading frame) with a function not yet certain. CDR1 and CDR2 (germline): NNHDY, SYVADS. Trimming pared 1 base from V and 4 bases from J, leaving 6 bases between. The CDR3 is 14 residues long. The CDR3 spells CASSDQGYNSPLYF. The sequenced CDR3 bases are TGTGCCAGCAGTGATCAGGGGTATAATTCGCCC.

This clone was seen many times. Here the gene names and germline are mouse. The read ends 4 residues early relative to the CDR3; the germline J gene fills the gap. The chain recombines TRBV16 with TRBJ2-1; a possible D gene is TRBD1 (6 bases). There are 15 residues in the CDR3. V lost 5 bases and J lost 3, with 14 bases in between. Germline lookup yields CDR1 SGHSA and CDR2 FRNQAP. The CDR3 bases that were read are TGTGCAAGCAGCCCAAACAGGGTTGTCTATGCT. Its translation: CASSPNRVVYA. The complete CDR3 sequence is CASSPNRVVYAEQFF.

This clone was seen repeatedly, ten times or more. Gene names follow the mouse nomenclature. Read data end 4 residues before the CDR3 end; the end is taken from the germline J gene. V and J are TRBV13-3 and TRBJ1-1, with 9 bases identical to TRBD1. CDR1 is NNHDY, CDR2 SYVADS, per germline. This CDR3 spans 15 amino acids. The V gene end was trimmed by 6 bases and the J gene end by 3 bases; junction bases not matched to a gene: 9. The CDR3 here is CASIKGDREDTEVFF. Incomplete CDR3 DNA: TGTGCCAGCATAAAGGGGGACAGGGAAGACACA.

In regard to this clone: The gene names here belong to mouse. The read comes to an end 4 residues before the CDR3 does, leaving the germline J gene to fill in the end. V usage is TRBV13-2 and J usage is TRBJ2-3; D is possibly TRBD1 (5 bases). This CDR3 contains 14 residues. V was cut by 1 base and J by 0 bases, with 6 bases left in between. Germline CDR1 reads NNHNN; CDR2 reads SYGAGS (reference sequence). The DNA read from the CDR3 is TGTGCCAGCGGTGATCCAGGGAGTGCAGAA. Residues: CASGDPGSAE. The entire CDR3 protein is CASGDPGSAETLYF.

At least ten counts were recorded for this clone. These gene names are mouse names. Read data end 4 residues before the CDR3 end; the end is taken from the germline J gene. This rearrangement joins TRBV13-1 to TRBJ2-7; perhaps TRBD1 as D (6 bases). From germline, CDR1 is NSHNY and CDR2 SYGAGN. The CDR3 loop spans 13 amino acids. The ends were cut back, 6 bases at V and 0 bases at J, with 10 bases in the middle. CDR3 DNA (partial): TGTGCCAGCATGAAGGACAGCTCCTAT. It codes for CASMKDSSY. The whole CDR3 is CASMKDSSYEQYF.

A remark on this clone: Gene names are the mouse ones. The read terminates 4 residues ahead of where the CDR3 ends, so the germline J gene completes it. The chain joins TRBV31 to TRBJ2-3; TRBD1 matches at 7 bases. Unmatched junction bases numbered 3, after V lost 0 bases and J lost 0 bases. Germline-derived CDR1 and CDR2 are GKSSPN and SITVG. This CDR3 region has 15 residues. Here the CDR3 reads CAWSLQGWSAETLYF. The sequenced CDR3 bases are TGTGCCTGGAGTCTACAGGGGTGGAGTGCAGAA. Drawing the rest from reference TRBV31 and TRBJ2-3, the complete variable domain is AQTIHQWPVAEIKAVGSPLSLGCTIKGKSSPNLYWYWQATGGTLQQLFYSITVGQVESVVQLNLSASRPKDDQFILSTEKLLLSHSGFYLCAWSLQGWSAETLYFGSGTRLTVL.

This clone was recorded many times. Gene and germline names: mouse. The CDR3 end falls 4 residues outside the read, so it is completed with the germline J gene. This chain connects TRBV17 to TRBJ2-5; TRBD2 matches at 10 bases. With 0 bases clipped from V and 1 base from J, the junction kept 1 base outside the gene matches. CDR1 is MNHDT and CDR2 is YYDKIL in the germline V gene. The CDR3 sequence is 16 residues long. CDR3 bases read: TGTGCTAGCAGTAGAGATACTGGGGGGGACCAAGAC. This gives the protein CASSRDTGGDQD. In full, the CDR3 reads CASSRDTGGDQDTQYF.

This clone has more than one count but fewer than ten. These gene names are mouse names. The read halts 3 residues ahead of the CDR3 end, with the missing end drawn from the germline J gene. The chain joins TRBV14 to TRBJ1-6; 7 bases align to TRBD1. TRBJ1-6 is treated as an ORF (open reading frame) with a function not yet certain. V lost 4 bases, J lost 6 bases, and 4 bases stayed unmatched. Germline-derived CDR1 and CDR2 are SGHDT and FRDEAV. This CDR3 has 14 residues. The CDR3 sequence: CASSRDSINSPLYF. The covered CDR3 bases are TGTGCCAGCAGTAGGGACAGCATTAATTCGCCC.

This clone is labeled large. Gene and germline names: mouse. The sequenced fragment ends 4 residues before the CDR3 boundary, so the rest is inferred from the germline J gene. The V call is TRBV14, the J call TRBJ2-2; 14 nucleotides line up with TRBD2. J gave up 3 bases and V 4 bases, and 5 bases lay outside the gene matches. CDR1 and CDR2 (germline): SGHDT, FRDEAV. CDR3 length: 17 amino acids. CDR3 loop: CASSPGTGGADTGQLYF. The sequenced CDR3 bases are TGTGCCAGCAGTCCCGGGACTGGGGGGGCAGACACCGGG.

Points on this clone: Gene names are mouse gene names. The CDR3 end falls 4 residues outside the read, so it is completed with the germline J gene. V gene TRBV5 combines with J gene TRBJ2-5; 11 bases map to TRBD2. Germline CDR1 is LGHNA and CDR2 is YNLKQL (reference sequence). The CDR3 totals 17 residues. The ends lost 4 bases at V and 3 bases at J; junction bases unmatched: 9. The CDR3 sequence is CASSLGTGGVGQDTQYF. The CDR3 DNA, read in part, is TGTGCCAGCAGCCTCGGGACTGGGGGAGTTGGGCAAGAC.

This clone turned up a few times. Gene names are the mouse ones. The read halts 4 residues ahead of the CDR3 end, with the missing end drawn from the germline J gene. The chain has TRBV13-1 and TRBJ2-7, with 10 bases fitting TRBD2. The germline CDR1 and CDR2 sequences are NSHNY and SYGAGN. This CDR3 has 13 residues. Incomplete CDR3 DNA: TGTGCCAGCAGTGTGGACTGGGGGTAT. Translation gives CASSVDWGY. The complete CDR3 protein is CASSVDWGYEQYF.

This clone was observed many times. Here the gene names and germline are mouse. From the germline J gene comes the end of the CDR3, since the read stops 4 residues before it. The rearrangement links TRBV13-3 to TRBJ1-1; 9 nucleotides match TRBD1. Germline-derived CDR1 and CDR2 are NNHDY and SYVADS. Losses at the gene ends were 3 bases for V and 3 bases for J; bases not matched to a gene: 0. The CDR3 has 13 amino acids. The CDR3 DNA, read in part, is TGTGCCAGCAGTGGGACAGGGGACACA. Residues: CASSGTGDT. The CDR3 in full is CASSGTGDTEVFF.

On this clone: This may be a read error: a much more frequent sequence differs by one nucleotide. The listed genes are named as in mouse. CDR3 DNA (partial): TGTGCCAGCAAGACAGCAAACTCC. Amino acids: CASKTANS. The CDR3 in its entirety is CASKTANSDYTF. The V and J genes are TRBV13-3 and TRBJ1-2, with D possibly TRBD1 on 5 matching bases. The read stops 4 residues short of the end of the CDR3; the missing end is completed from the germline J gene. Trimming removed 6 bases at V and 0 bases at J, with 6 bases between. Germline V gene sequence: CDR1 NNHDY, CDR2 SYVADS. This CDR3 has 12 residues.